These 5 T cell receptor beta chains were sequenced from one sample in a study of T cell changes during pregnancy in multiple sclerosis. TCRdb keeps only in-frame clones here, not all; method: immunoSEQ multiplex PCR. The sample shows roughly 120,000 clones, approximately 90% of them seen only once. The sequencing here drew on peripheral blood, taken in the third trimester of pregnancy. The receptors were gathered from a female donor with multiple sclerosis, enrolled in a pregnancy study.

This clone was detected only once. For the CDR3, the DNA is TGTGCCAGCAGCGTAGGGCCAGGCCCTAATGAAAAACTGTTTTTT. It encodes CASSVGPGPNEKLFF. The chain couples TRBV9 to TRBJ1-4; D gene ambiguous. The V and J ends lost 0 bases and 3 bases respectively, with 9 bases between them. The germline V gene has CDR1 SGDLS and CDR2 YYNGEE. The CDR3 has 15 amino acids.

The chain carries TRBV5-1 and TRBJ2-1, with D tentatively TRBD2 (6 bases). Trimming shortened V by 0 bases and J by 8 bases, and 12 bases separated the two germline ends. CDR3 length equals 14 residues. CDR1 SGHRS and CDR2 YFSETQ come from the germline V gene. The CDR3 DNA reads as TGCGCCAGCAGCTTGGGACTAGATTCATATGAGCAGTTCTTC. Translating it yields CASSLGLDSYEQFF.

With regard to this clone: This same CDR3 is encoded by further DNA sequences in the sample. The chain combines TRBV5-1 with TRBJ1-1; D might be TRBD1 (5 bases). The CDR3 spans 12 residues. V was shortened by 2 bases and J by 5 bases, with 7 bases between the two germline ends. In germline, CDR1 is SGHRS, CDR2 YFSETQ. The CDR3: CASSFRGTEAFF. The CDR3 DNA reads TGCGCCAGCAGCTTTAGGGGAACTGAAGCTTTCTTT.

The V call is TRBV2, the J call TRBJ2-2; 8 nucleotides match TRBD1. This CDR3 is built from 17 residues. Trimming at V came to 6 bases and at J to 6 bases, leaving 15 bases not matched to a gene. Germline V gene lookup returns CDR1 SNHLY and CDR2 FYNNEI. CDR3 sequence (DNA): TGTGCCAGCAGAGCGGAACGCGGACAGGGCAGCGCCGGGGAGCTGTTTTTT. Translating gives CASRAERGQGSAGELFF.

CDR3 in DNA: TGTGCCAGCAGCTTGGGACAGGGCCTTGGGGAGCAGTTCTTC. It is translated as CASSLGQGLGEQFF. V usage is TRBV5-6 and J usage is TRBJ2-1, with TRBD1 matching over 7 bases. This CDR3 has 14 residues. The trim removed 0 bases at V and 10 bases at J, leaving 7 bases unmatched. Germline V gives CDR1 SGHDT, CDR2 YYEEEE.